The source of this TCR beta chain is a study of cytomegalovirus exposure and HLA in healthy donors. Profiled with immunoSEQ multiplex PCR; TCRdb holds only in-frame clones, not every one. The sample includes 200,000 to 250,000 clones, just over 85% seen only once; the top ten take 2.9%. Germline values: CDR1 SGDLS, CDR2 YYNGEE. This CDR3 region has 15 residues. The V gene end was trimmed by 3 bases and the J gene end by 5 bases; junction bases not matched to a gene: 7. The sequence derives from a woman under 30 in good health and CMV-seronegative. The V gene is TRBV9, the J gene TRBJ1-4, with 7 bases lining up with TRBD1. Sample: PBMCs. The CDR3 loop is CASSAQGQRNEKLFF. The CDR3 DNA reads as TGTGCCAGCAGCGCCCAGGGACAGAGAAATGAAAAACTGTTTTTT.